The 14 T cell receptor beta chains reported below all come from one sample, sequenced in a study of regulatory T cells in long-lasting Graves disease. Time point meaning: newly diagnosed GD, antithyroid drugs for less than 3 months. Following extraction of RNA from PBMCs, that RNA was used to make the TCR library. The TCR beta library used iRepertoire HTBI primers with Arm-PCR amplification of CDR3. TCRdb itself ran the multiplex PCR reads through MiXCR, one entry per CDR3 protein. The sample lists 500,000 or so distinct CDR3 sequences, 15% to 20% occurring once. The same data also went into a second study, on T cells in Graves' hyperthyroidism and ophthalmopathy.

Sample: peripheral blood mononuclear cells (PBMCs), taken at new diagnosis, from a patient treated with antithyroid drugs. Receptors originate from a man in his forties with Graves disease.

Many counts were recorded for this clonotype. The chain couples TRBV20-1 to TRBJ1-1; D unclear. Deletions cut 2 bases from V and 0 bases from J, with 7 bases between. This CDR3 has 13 amino acids. Germline values: CDR1 DFQATT, CDR2 SNEGSKA (reference sequence). CDR3 sequence: CSARTQVNTEAFF. CDR3 nucleotides: TGCAGTGCTAGAACTCAGGTGAACACTGAAGCTTTCTTT.

This clonotype was seen ten or more times. V gene TRBV10-1 combines with J gene TRBJ2-7; TRBD2 agrees at 8 bases. Trimming at V came to 6 bases and at J to 3 bases, leaving 19 bases not matched to a gene. Germline-derived CDR1 and CDR2 are WNHNN and SYGVQD (reference sequence). This CDR3 has 18 residues. DNA for the CDR3: TGCGCCAGCAGCGCCGGGACTAGGGGTAGTCCACTATACTACGAGCAGTACTTC. Its protein is CASSAGTRGSPLYYEQYF.

The chain uses TRBV15 and TRBJ2-3; D unresolved. The CDR3 totals 15 residues. Trimming stripped 3 bases from V and 2 bases from J, with 12 bases between. Germline CDR1 LNHNV, CDR2 YYDKDF (reference sequence). The CDR3 DNA follows: TGTGCCACCAGCAGCCACCTAGGGTCCACAGATACGCAGTATTTT. This gives the protein CATSSHLGSTDTQYF.

The rearrangement links TRBV7-2 to TRBJ2-1, with D hard to call. CDR1 and CDR2 from the germline V gene are SGHTA and FQGNSA. V lost 2 bases to trimming and J lost 8 bases, with 7 bases between them. CDR3 size: 12 residues. CDR3 in DNA: TGTGCCAGCAGCTTAATAGTCTATGAGCAGTTCTTC. Its translation: CASSLIVYEQFF.

In its sample, this clonotype was seen many times. This chain uses TRBV6-1 with TRBJ1-6; 9 bases are a match to TRBD1. The CDR3 has 13 residues. Germline V gives CDR1 MNHNS, CDR2 SASEGT. Trimming at V came to 6 bases and at J to 9 bases, leaving 3 bases not matched to a gene. Here the CDR3 DNA reads TGTGCCAGCAGGGGACAGGGCGGTTCACCCCTCCACTTT. Amino acids: CASRGQGGSPLHF.

At least ten counts were recorded for this clonotype. The rearrangement joins TRBV27 to TRBJ2-3; a possible D gene is TRBD2 (7 bases). The DNA end is more similar to TRBJ2-7, so the J call may be wrong. This CDR3 region has 15 residues. Germline values: CDR1 MNHEY, CDR2 SMNVEV (reference sequence). The CDR3 spells CASSLSGAGVYEQYF. The DNA for the CDR3 is TGTGCCAGCAGTTTATCGGGGGCGGGGGTCTACGAGCAGTACTTC.

Many counts were recorded for this clonotype. The genes are TRBV20-1 and TRBJ2-7, with 8 positions matching TRBD2. Trimming at V came to 6 bases and at J to 7 bases, leaving 8 bases not matched to a gene. The CDR3 runs to 12 residues. Per the germline V gene, CDR1 is DFQATT and CDR2 is SNEGSKA (reference sequence). CDR3 sequence (DNA): TGCAGTGCCGCGGGGACTAGGCTTGAGCAGTACTTC. It codes for CSAAGTRLEQYF.

Ten or more counts support this clonotype. The rearrangement uses TRBV30 and TRBJ1-5; no clear D. V lost 0 bases, J lost 4 bases, and 7 bases lay in between. Germline values: CDR1 GTSNPN, CDR2 SVGIG (reference sequence). The CDR3 sequence is 13 residues long. The CDR3 sequence: CAWSVRGNQPQHF. CDR3 DNA: TGTGCCTGGAGTGTCCGAGGGAATCAGCCCCAGCATTTT.

J is TRBJ2-2 and V is TRBV20-1; D perhaps matches TRBD2 (6 bases). This CDR3 comprises 16 residues. V dropped 2 bases and J dropped 0 bases, with 13 bases sitting between them. Germline assignment: CDR1 DFQATT and CDR2 SNEGSKA (reference sequence). The CDR3 DNA follows: TGCAGTGCTAGAACTTCAGGCGGGGCGAACACCGGGGAGCTGTTTTTT. Amino acids: CSARTSGGANTGELFF.

A word on this clonotype: A read error may be the cause here, since a much bigger clone is one base away. The chain is built from TRBV14 and TRBJ2-7, with 7 bases lining up with TRBD1. CDR3 length: 15 amino acids. CDR1 is SGHDN, CDR2 FVKESK, per germline. In nucleotides, the CDR3 is TGTGCCAGCAGCCACAGACGAGACAGGGCCTACAAGCAGTACTTC. Translation: CASSHRRDRAYKQYF.

In its sample, this clonotype was seen many times. J is TRBJ1-5 and V is TRBV30; 9 nucleotides match TRBD1. Germline lookup yields CDR1 GTSNPN and CDR2 SVGIG (reference sequence). The CDR3 is 13 amino acids. The V gene end was trimmed by 8 bases and the J gene end by 6 bases; junction bases not matched to a gene: 8. This chain's CDR3 is CATTGGDGQPQHF. DNA for the CDR3: TGTGCCACCACAGGGGGCGATGGTCAGCCCCAGCATTTT.

There are a few counts of this clonotype. J is TRBJ1-3 and V is TRBV2; 7 nucleotides match TRBD1. Germline V gives CDR1 SNHLY, CDR2 FYNNEI. The CDR3 consists of 15 residues. Trimming removed 4 bases from V and 0 bases from J; junction bases left unmatched: 3. CDR3 sequence: CASSGQGYSGNTIYF. DNA of the CDR3: TGTGCCAGCAGTGGACAGGGATACTCTGGAAACACCATATATTTT.

This clonotype was counted many times. V and J are TRBV28 and TRBJ2-3, with D perhaps being TRBD1 or TRBD2 (5 bases each). Trimming pared 1 base from V and 3 bases from J, leaving 17 bases between. This CDR3 is 17 amino acids long. Germline lookup yields CDR1 MDHEN and CDR2 SYDVKM. The CDR3 sequence: CASSLSSGTVWTDTQYF. CDR3 coding DNA: TGTGCCAGCAGTTTATCGTCCGGGACGGTATGGACAGATACGCAGTATTTT.

This clonotype was observed once. A much larger clone differs from this one at a single base, so this may be a read error. This rearrangement joins TRBV20-1 to TRBJ2-1; 8 bases fit TRBD2. Germline V gene lookup returns CDR1 DFQATT and CDR2 SNEGSKA (reference sequence). CDR3 size: 15 residues. In DNA form, the CDR3 reads TGCAGTGCCACCCAACTAGCGGCATCCTACAATGAGCAGTCCTTC. Protein sequence: CSATQLAASYNEQSF.